This T cell receptor (beta chain) was recovered during a study of blood T cell repertoires in COVID-19. The ends lost 3 bases at V and 4 bases at J; junction bases unmatched: 12. This CDR3 has 17 amino acids. Germline V gene lookup returns CDR1 WSHSY and CDR2 SAAADI. TCRdb's copy holds only in-frame clones and misses some; the assay was immunoSEQ multiplex PCR. The table shows more than 150,000 clones, with about nine tenths occurring only once. The sequencing sample was made of peripheral blood. V usage is TRBV10-2 and J usage is TRBJ1-2, with 9 bases matching TRBD1. This receptor was obtained from a man aged 35-49 years with acute or convalescent COVID-19. CDR3 nucleotides: TGCGCCAGCAGTGACACCCGGGACAGGGTATTTCTCTATGGCTACACCTTC. Translation: CASSDTRDRVFLYGYTF.